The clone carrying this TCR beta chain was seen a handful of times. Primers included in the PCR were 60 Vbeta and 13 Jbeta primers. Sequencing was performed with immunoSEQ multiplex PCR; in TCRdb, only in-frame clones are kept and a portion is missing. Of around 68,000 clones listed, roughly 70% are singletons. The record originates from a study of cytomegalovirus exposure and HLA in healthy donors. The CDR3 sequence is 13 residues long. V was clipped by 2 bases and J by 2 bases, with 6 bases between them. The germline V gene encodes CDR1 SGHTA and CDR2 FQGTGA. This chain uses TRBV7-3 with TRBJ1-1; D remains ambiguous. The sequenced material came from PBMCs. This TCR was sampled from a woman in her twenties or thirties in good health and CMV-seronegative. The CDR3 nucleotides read TGTGCCAGCAGCTTATACAGAAACACTGAAGCTTTCTTT. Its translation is CASSLYRNTEAFF.